The 9 T cell receptor beta chains below were found in one sample sequenced in a study of cytomegalovirus exposure and HLA in healthy donors. The primer mix had 60 Vbeta and 13 Jbeta primers. The assay was immunoSEQ multiplex PCR, and TCRdb's table has in-frame clones only and misses some. Of 150,000 to 200,000 clones listed, 80% to 85% were seen once; the top ten hold around 1.7%. The material sequenced was PBMCs. Receptor source: a woman aged 18-29 years in good health and CMV-seronegative.

In this sample, this clone turned up a few times. The chain recombines TRBV5-4 with TRBJ1-1; D unresolved. CDR1 SGHNT and CDR2 YYREEE come from the germline V gene (reference sequence). The CDR3 is 13 amino acids. V shed 6 bases and J shed 4 bases, with 13 bases lying between them. CDR3 sequence (DNA): TGTGCCAGCACCCACCGGGAGGGCACTGAAGCTTTCTTT. Translating gives CASTHREGTEAFF.

The chain carries TRBV6-1 and TRBJ2-3; 10 bases map to TRBD2. J lost 5 bases, V lost 8 bases, and 4 bases had no gene match. The CDR3 spans 13 residues. Germline-derived CDR1 and CDR2 are MNHNS and SASEGT. In nucleotides, the CDR3 is TGTGCCAGCGTGCGACTAGCGGGAGATACGCAGTATTTT. Protein sequence: CASVRLAGDTQYF.

The rearrangement links TRBV7-6 to TRBJ1-1, with D possibly matching TRBD1 (5 bases). The germline V and J ends were trimmed by 2 bases and 5 bases, with 9 bases remaining between them. The germline V gene has CDR1 SGHVS and CDR2 FNYEAQ. The CDR3 is 13 amino acids. CDR3: CASSLWEGTEAFF. For the CDR3, the DNA is TGTGCCAGCAGCTTATGGGAGGGGACTGAAGCTTTCTTT. The whole variable domain, remainder taken from reference TRBV7-6 and TRBJ1-1, is GAGVSQSPRYKVTKRGQDVALRCDPISGHVSLYWYRQALGQGPEFLTYFNYEAQQDKSGLPNDRFSAERPEGSISTLTIQRTEQRDSAMYRCASSLWEGTEAFFGQGTRLTVV.

This chain joins TRBV28 and TRBJ1-1, with 7 bases lining up with TRBD1. The CDR3 length is 17 residues. The V gene end was trimmed by 4 bases and the J gene end by 0 bases; junction bases not matched to a gene: 11. From germline, CDR1 is MDHEN and CDR2 SYDVKM. The CDR3 coding sequence is TGTGCCAGCAGTTCACCGATAACAGGGGTGGTGAACACTGAAGCTTTCTTT. It encodes CASSSPITGVVNTEAFF.

V is TRBV5-3 and J is TRBJ2-2; weak D call: TRBD1 (5 bases). TRBV5-3 is designated an ORF whose function remains uncertain. This CDR3 is built from 14 residues. V lost 6 bases and J 6 bases, leaving 15 bases between the germline ends. The CDR3 bases are TGTGCCAGAATGTCTGGGGCCAATCCCGGGGAGCTGTTTTTT. Protein product: CARMSGANPGELFF.

The chain recombines TRBV6-6 with TRBJ2-3; D may be TRBD2 (6 bases). The CDR3 loop spans 14 amino acids. The germline V gene encodes CDR1 MNHNY and CDR2 SVGAGI (reference sequence). V lost 6 bases, J lost 0 bases, and 10 bases lay in between. As DNA, the CDR3 is TGTGCCAGCAGGATCGGGAGTAGCACAGATACGCAGTATTTT. Translating gives CASRIGSSTDTQYF.

V gene TRBV27 combines with J gene TRBJ2-6; D remains ambiguous. There are 13 residues in the CDR3. V was pared by 4 bases and J by 4 bases, with 5 bases between. CDR1 and CDR2 (germline): MNHEY, SMNVEV (reference sequence). CDR3 region: CASSSGGANVLTF. CDR3 nucleotides: TGTGCCAGCAGTTCCGGGGGGGCCAACGTCCTGACTTTC. Filled out from reference TRBV27 and TRBJ2-6, the complete variable domain reads EAQVTQNPRYLITVTGKKLTVTCSQNMNHEYMSWYRQDPGLGLRQIYYSMNVEVTDKGDVPEGYKVSRKEKRNFPLILESPSPNQTSLYFCASSSGGANVLTFGAGSRLTVL.

V usage is TRBV4-2 and J usage is TRBJ2-7, with 9 bases lining up with TRBD2. V lost 3 bases and J lost 3; bases outside the gene matches: 12. CDR1 is LGHNA, CDR2 YNFKEQ, per germline. The CDR3 spans 17 residues. CDR3 bases: TGTGCCAGCAGCCATTCGGCTGGCGGGAGGGCCGGCTACGAGCAGTACTTC. Translation gives CASSHSAGGRAGYEQYF.

The sample holds a few counts of this clone. V is TRBV4-3 and J is TRBJ2-5, with 10 nucleotides matching TRBD2. The CDR3 is 16 residues long. Germline values: CDR1 LGHNA, CDR2 YSLEER. With 0 bases clipped from V and 2 bases from J, the junction kept 3 bases outside the gene matches. CDR3: CASSQDTSGEQETQYF. The CDR3 nucleotides read TGCGCCAGCAGCCAAGACACTAGCGGGGAGCAAGAGACCCAGTACTTC.